Following are 10 T cell receptor beta chains from one sample sequenced in a study of OX40 agonist ivuxolimab in advanced cancers. Measured with immunoSEQ multiplex PCR; TCRdb has only the in-frame clones, and not every one. Among some 46,000 clones listed, about 89% were seen once. Here the sequenced sample was CD4+ or CD8+ T cells sorted from blood, taken in a trial of the OX40 agonist ivuxolimab. These receptors were collected from an adult with an advanced solid tumor such as melanoma, head and neck, liver or kidney cancer.

This chain connects TRBV9 to TRBJ2-1; 8 bases line up with TRBD1. Germline V gene lookup returns CDR1 SGDLS and CDR2 YYNGEE. Trimming removed 2 bases from V and 7 bases from J; junction bases left unmatched: 14. The CDR3 is 17 amino acids. The CDR3 nucleotides read TGTGCCAGCAGCGTTACTCGACAGGGGAGCTTGAGGAATGAGCAGTTCTTC. This sequence encodes CASSVTRQGSLRNEQFF.

The chain joins TRBV27 to TRBJ2-1; the match to TRBD1 covers 8 bases. In germline, CDR1 is MNHEY, CDR2 SMNVEV (reference sequence). J gave up 6 bases and V 4 bases, and 5 bases lay outside the gene matches. The CDR3 extends over 14 amino acids. The CDR3 nucleotides are TGTGCCAGCAGTTGGAGAACAGGGGGCAATGAGCAGTTCTTC. Residues: CASSWRTGGNEQFF.

This clone appeared a single time. The chain links TRBV30 to TRBJ2-7, with D unclear. CDR1 and CDR2 from the germline V gene are GTSNPN and SVGIG (reference sequence). Trimming cost V 3 bases and J 0 bases, with 12 bases left between them. CDR3 length equals 14 residues. The CDR3 DNA reads as TGTGCCTGGAGCCTTAACGGGCGCTCCTACGAGCAGTACTTC. It yields the protein CAWSLNGRSYEQYF.

As to this clone: This specimen includes other DNA sequences encoding the same CDR3. The chain links TRBV10-2 to TRBJ1-2; the D is unclear. V was shortened by 8 bases and J by 11 bases, with 15 bases between the two germline ends. The CDR3 extends over 11 amino acids. CDR1 is WSHSY, CDR2 SAAADI, per germline. The CDR3 DNA is TGCGCCAGCGGATTACTCACCGGTTACACCTTC. This codes for CASGLLTGYTF.

The CDR3 region is CASSSDFGAIRENTEAFF. For the CDR3, the DNA is TGTGCCAGCAGCTCGGATTTTGGGGCAATAAGGGAAAACACTGAAGCTTTCTTT. The V call is TRBV11-3, the J call TRBJ1-1; a weak D match, TRBD1 (5 bases). The CDR3 totals 18 residues. The ends were cut back, 4 bases at V and 2 bases at J, with 23 bases in the middle. Germline V CDR1 and CDR2: SGHNT, YENEEA.

The V gene is TRBV9, the J gene TRBJ1-6; 9 positions agree with TRBD1. V lost 0 bases, J lost 2 bases, and 6 bases stayed unmatched. Per the germline V gene, CDR1 is SGDLS and CDR2 is YYNGEE. CDR3 length equals 18 residues. The chain's CDR3 is CASSVANTGGAYNSPLHF. The CDR3 coding sequence is TGTGCCAGCAGCGTAGCTAATACAGGGGGCGCCTATAATTCACCCCTCCACTTT.

This clone was detected only a few times. The chain employs TRBV7-9 and TRBJ1-6; D is undetermined. The CDR3 is made up of 18 amino acids. Trimming left V 3 bases short and J 0 bases short, with 15 bases between. Germline-derived CDR1 and CDR2 are SEHNR and FQNEAQ (reference sequence). The CDR3 DNA is TGTGCCAGCAGCTTCCCGCCGACGGCAAGCTCCTATAATTCACCCCTCCACTTT. This codes for CASSFPPTASSYNSPLHF.

The chain joins TRBV6-6 to TRBJ2-5, with a weak D call TRBD2 (6 bases). Trimming stripped 2 bases from V and 0 bases from J, with 10 bases between. The germline V gene has CDR1 MNHNY and CDR2 SVGAGI (reference sequence). The length of the CDR3 is 15 residues. The CDR3 protein is CASSYAGRHQETQYF. The CDR3 DNA reads as TGTGCCAGCAGTTACGCGGGACGGCACCAAGAGACCCAGTACTTC.

V and J are TRBV7-2 and TRBJ2-7, with 10 bases lining up with TRBD2. Trimming removed 5 bases from V and 3 bases from J; junction bases left unmatched: 7. CDR1 SGHTA and CDR2 FQGNSA come from the germline V gene. This CDR3 spans 15 amino acids. CDR3 sequence (DNA): TGTGCCAGCAGCCACCCCCTAGCGGGAGTCTACGAGCAGTACTTC. Protein sequence: CASSHPLAGVYEQYF.

The CDR3 sequence is CASSYGGPYEQYF. The DNA of the CDR3 is TGTGCCAGCAGTTATGGCGGACCCTACGAGCAGTACTTC. V is TRBV27 and J is TRBJ2-7; D is unclear. The CDR3 covers 13 residues. Deletions cut 4 bases from V and 2 bases from J, with 9 bases between. From germline, CDR1 is MNHEY and CDR2 SMNVEV (reference sequence).